Below are 4 T cell receptor delta chains sequenced from a single sample in a study of gamma delta lymphoproliferative disorders and STAT genes. TCRdb re-called clones from the multiplex PCR reads via CATT. The data show 3,500 to 4,500 delta-chain clones, approximately 1% seen once. Sequencing used genomic DNA taken from PBMCs of patients and controls. The sample taken for sequencing was blood. The receptors derive from a human donor in good health.

This clone was counted between two and nine times. The TCRdb record carries a much larger clone's protein, which differs from this DNA's translation at residue 8; a read error is the likely cause, and the protein listed here is the DNA translation. This chain connects TRDV1 to TRDJ1; 7 bases fit TRDD3. CDR3 length: 21 amino acids. The V gene end was trimmed by 0 bases and the J gene end by 0 bases; junction bases not matched to a gene: 19. Germline lookup yields CDR1 TSWWSYY and CDR2 QGS. DNA of the CDR3: TGTGCTCTTGGGGAACTACCCCCCTTCTTGGGGGACCCACCGTACACCGATAAACTCATCTTT. Protein product: CALGELPPFLGDPPYTDKLIF.

This clone was found a few times. The V and J genes are TRDV2 and TRDJ1, with 13 bases fitting TRDD3. Germline trimming cut 3 bases from V and 2 bases from J; bases unmatched to any gene: 14. CDR1 and CDR2 from the germline V gene are GEAIGNYY and EKD. This CDR3 comprises 19 residues. The CDR3 sequence is CACDALLGDTLGGTDKLIF. The DNA for the CDR3 is TGTGCCTGTGACGCCCTACTGGGGGATACGTTAGGAGGGACCGATAAACTCATCTTT.

This clone was found a few times. A read error likely explains why the TCRdb protein, taken from a much larger clone, differs from this DNA's translation at residue 14; the protein shown is translated from the DNA. The chain links TRDV2 to TRDJ1; D possibly corresponds to TRDD3 (6 bases). The CDR3 length is 18 residues. The germline V gene has CDR1 GEAIGNYY and CDR2 EKD. DNA of the CDR3: TGTGCCTGTGACCCGCTGGGGATTCGACGGAAGTACACCGGTAAACTCATCTTT. It codes for CACDPLGIRRKYTGKLIF.

By share of the sample, this clone is medium-sized. This sample also contains other DNA sequences that code for the same CDR3. J is TRDJ1 and V is TRDV1, with 11 bases aligning to TRDD3. V was pared by 0 bases and J by 5 bases, with 32 bases of the junction left unmatched. The CDR3 contains 25 residues. In germline, CDR1 is TSWWSYY, CDR2 QGS. The CDR3 is CALGELVPTTGFTGGYPLHRDKLIF. As DNA, the CDR3 is TGTGCTCTTGGGGAACTAGTTCCTACGACTGGCTTTACTGGGGGATATCCCTTACACCGTGATAAACTCATCTTT.